What follows describes a single T cell receptor (beta chain). The repertoire was sequenced with immunoSEQ multiplex PCR; TCRdb's copy has only in-frame clones and lacks some. The sample comprises 2 million to 2.5 million clones, 85% to 95% of which are singletons, and 0.13% rests with the top ten. This sample was taken from a study of shared clonotypes between healthy human individuals. The CDR3 length is 15 residues. CDR1 and CDR2 (germline): LNHDA, SQIVND (reference sequence). Trimming stripped 7 bases from V and 0 bases from J, with 14 bases between. Specimen: naive CD4+ T cells sorted from blood. Subset: CD45RA+ positively selected. The rearrangement links TRBV19 to TRBJ2-3; D is perhaps TRBD1 (6 bases). This clonotype originated in a man aged 18 to 29 in good health. The CDR3 DNA follows: TGTGCCAGTACTCCGACAGGATCTAGCACAGATACGCAGTATTTT. This codes for CASTPTGSSTDTQYF.